These 13 T cell receptor beta chains were all obtained from the same sample, sequenced in a study of blood T cell repertoires in COVID-19. Sequenced by immunoSEQ multiplex PCR; TCRdb stores in-frame clones only, minus some. This sample has over 45,000 clones, with 80% to 90% found just once. The sequenced material came from peripheral blood. Receptors were obtained from a man aged 50 to 59 with active COVID-19.

In DNA, the CDR3 is TGTGCCAGCAGCTTGGGGCTTCAAGAGACCCAGTACTTC. Translation gives CASSLGLQETQYF. The chain is built from TRBV5-4 and TRBJ2-5; D gene unclear. The V end was cut by 0 bases, the J end by 2 bases, with 5 bases between. The CDR3 has 13 amino acids. Germline V CDR1 and CDR2: SGHNT, YYREEE (reference sequence). The complete variable domain, with remaining parts taken from reference TRBV5-4 and TRBJ2-5, reads ETGVTQSPTHLIKTRGQQVTLRCSSQSGHNTVSWYQQALGQGPQFIFQYYREEENGRGNFPPRFSGLQFPNYSSELNVNALELDDSALYLCASSLGLQETQYFGPGTRLLVL.

This chain uses TRBV2 with TRBJ2-1, with D unclear. Trimming cost V 1 base and J 7 bases, with 5 bases left between them. Per the germline V gene, CDR1 is SNHLY and CDR2 is FYNNEI. The CDR3 length is 12 residues. This chain's CDR3 is CASSEDANEQFF. For the CDR3, the DNA is TGTGCCAGCAGTGAAGACGCGAATGAGCAGTTCTTC. The complete variable domain, with remaining parts taken from reference TRBV2 and TRBJ2-1, reads EPEVTQTPSHQVTQMGQEVILRCVPISNHLYFYWYRQILGQKVEFLVSFYNNEISEKSEIFDDQFSVERPDGSNFTLKIRSTKLEDSAMYFCASSEDANEQFFGPGTRLTVL.

The genes are TRBV7-9 and TRBJ2-5, with D possibly being TRBD2 (5 bases). This CDR3 comprises 16 residues. Per the germline V gene, CDR1 is SEHNR and CDR2 is FQNEAQ (reference sequence). The germline V and J ends were trimmed by 5 bases and 1 base, with 17 bases remaining between them. The CDR3, as DNA: TGTGCCAGCAGCCCCCGGTCAGGAGGAGGCCAAGAGACCCAGTACTTC. Translating it yields CASSPRSGGGQETQYF.

This clone was detected only a few times. CDR3 region: CASSIGVEQYF. The DNA of the CDR3 is TGTGCCAGTAGTATCGGGGTCGAGCAGTACTTC. The V and J genes are TRBV19 and TRBJ2-7; a possible D gene is TRBD2 (5 bases). CDR1 and CDR2 from the germline V gene are LNHDA and SQIVND (reference sequence). The CDR3 loop spans 11 amino acids. V was shortened by 3 bases and J by 6 bases, with 6 bases between the two germline ends.

The chain is built from TRBV7-6 and TRBJ2-3, with a weak D call TRBD2 (5 bases). This CDR3 has 15 amino acids. V lost 1 base to trimming and J lost 0 bases, with 8 bases between them. Germline CDR1 SGHVS, CDR2 FNYEAQ. CDR3 protein: CASSLGTGSTDTQYF. The CDR3 DNA reads TGTGCCAGCAGCTTAGGGACGGGAAGCACAGATACGCAGTATTTT. The full variable domain, rest sourced from reference TRBV7-6 and TRBJ2-3, is GAGVSQSPRYKVTKRGQDVALRCDPISGHVSLYWYRQALGQGPEFLTYFNYEAQQDKSGLPNDRFSAERPEGSISTLTIQRTEQRDSAMYRCASSLGTGSTDTQYFGPGTRLTVL.

This chain connects TRBV2 to TRBJ2-2; 14 positions agree with TRBD2. CDR3 length equals 15 residues. Looked up from germline, CDR1 is SNHLY and CDR2 is FYNNEI. The J segment lost 6 bases and the V segment lost 6 bases, leaving 3 bases of the junction unmatched. CDR3 sequence: CASRGTSGSPGELFF. The DNA for the CDR3 is TGTGCCAGCAGGGGGACTAGCGGGAGTCCCGGGGAGCTGTTTTTT.

The genes are TRBV2 and TRBJ2-7; TRBD2 might be the D (5 bases). Germline V gene sequence: CDR1 SNHLY, CDR2 FYNNEI. The V end was cut by 6 bases, the J end by 3 bases, with 9 bases between. The CDR3 totals 12 residues. CDR3 sequence reads: CASRQSGYEQYF. As DNA, the CDR3 is TGTGCCAGCAGGCAAAGCGGCTACGAGCAGTACTTC.

This clone was seen a few times. The CDR3 loop reads CASSWDGGTEAFF. The CDR3 DNA reads as TGTGCCAGCAGCTGGGACGGGGGAACTGAAGCTTTCTTT. This chain uses TRBV7-9 with TRBJ1-1; D is perhaps TRBD1 (5 bases). CDR3 length equals 13 residues. CDR1 SEHNR and CDR2 FQNEAQ come from the germline V gene (reference sequence). The V end was cut by 4 bases, the J end by 5 bases, with 11 bases between.

V usage is TRBV5-1 and J usage is TRBJ2-2; 11 bases line up with TRBD2. The germline V gene has CDR1 SGHRS and CDR2 YFSETQ. This CDR3 has 15 residues. V lost 6 bases and J lost 1; bases outside the gene matches: 2. For the CDR3, the DNA is TGCGCCAGCAACGGACTAGCGGGGAACACCGGGGAGCTGTTTTTT. Its protein product is CASNGLAGNTGELFF.

V is TRBV7-8 and J is TRBJ1-2; 7 bases fit TRBD1. The germline V gene encodes CDR1 SGHVS and CDR2 FQNEAQ. J gave up 5 bases and V 4 bases, and 10 bases lay outside the gene matches. This CDR3 region has 15 residues. The CDR3 sequence: CASSSAGTVTYGYTF. DNA for the CDR3: TGTGCCAGCAGCTCAGCCGGGACAGTGACTTATGGCTACACCTTC.

The chain combines TRBV19 with TRBJ2-7; 7 nucleotides line up with TRBD2. This CDR3 is built from 14 residues. The V gene's germline CDR1 is LNHDA and CDR2 SQIVND (reference sequence). Losses at the gene ends were 5 bases for V and 0 bases for J; bases not matched to a gene: 4. DNA for the CDR3: TGTGCCAGTAGTCGCGGGGGTAGCTCCTACGAGCAGTACTTC. Translating gives CASSRGGSSYEQYF.

The chain recombines TRBV4-1 with TRBJ1-2; no firm D call. From germline, CDR1 is MGHRA and CDR2 YSYEKL. The CDR3 extends over 14 amino acids. V was pared by 4 bases and J by 5 bases, with 14 bases between. The CDR3 protein is CASSPPVVTYGYTF. As DNA, the CDR3 is TGCGCCAGCAGCCCACCCGTTGTCACATATGGCTACACCTTC.

The chain uses TRBV18 and TRBJ1-2, with 8 bases aligning to TRBD1. Trimming cost V 3 bases and J 8 bases; bases outside gene matches: 14. The CDR3 has 16 amino acids. Looked up from germline, CDR1 is KGHSH and CDR2 is LQKENI. The CDR3 reads CASSPGTGNLLGGYTF. CDR3 DNA sequence: TGTGCCAGCTCACCTGGGACAGGTAACCTCCTGGGAGGCTACACCTTC.